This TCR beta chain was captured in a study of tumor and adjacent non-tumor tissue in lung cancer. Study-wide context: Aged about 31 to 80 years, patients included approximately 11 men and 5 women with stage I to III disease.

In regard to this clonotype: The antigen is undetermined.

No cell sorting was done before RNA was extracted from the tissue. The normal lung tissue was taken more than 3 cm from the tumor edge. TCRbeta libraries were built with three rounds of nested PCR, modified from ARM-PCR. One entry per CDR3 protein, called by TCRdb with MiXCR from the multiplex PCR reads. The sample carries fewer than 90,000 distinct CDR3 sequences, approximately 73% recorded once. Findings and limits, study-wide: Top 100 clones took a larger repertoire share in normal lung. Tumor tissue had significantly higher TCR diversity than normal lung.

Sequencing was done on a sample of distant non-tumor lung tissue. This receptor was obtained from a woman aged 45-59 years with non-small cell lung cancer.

The chain's CDR3 is CASSLSPRHYNYTF. CDR3 DNA: TGTGCCAGCAGTTTGTCCCCCCGGCACTATAACTACACCTTC. The chain carries TRBV6-2 or TRBV6-3 and TRBJ1-2, with unresolved D. Germline V gene data show CDR1 as MNHEY and CDR2 as SVGEGT. The length of the CDR3 is 14 residues. The V gene lost 4 bases and the J gene lost 10 bases, with 19 bases spanning the gap.